This T cell receptor beta chain was retrieved from a study of blood T cell repertoires in COVID-19. V was pared by 6 bases and J by 6 bases, with 9 bases of the junction left unmatched. From germline, CDR1 is SNHLY and CDR2 FYNNEI. The CDR3 totals 15 residues. This clone has a handful of counts. TCRdb keeps only in-frame clones here, not all; method: immunoSEQ multiplex PCR. The sample carries 200,000 to 250,000 clones, 65% to 85% recorded once. This clonotype was obtained from a woman under 40 with COVID-19, enrolled during active disease. The V call is TRBV2, the J call TRBJ1-5; 9 bases fit TRBD1. Source material: peripheral blood. The CDR3 DNA reads TGTGCCAGCAGGGAACAGGGGGCGGGCGGTCAGCCCCAGCATTTT. Translation gives CASREQGAGGQPQHF. The whole variable domain, filled in from reference TRBV2 and TRBJ1-5, reads EPEVTQTPSHQVTQMGQEVILRCVPISNHLYFYWYRQILGQKVEFLVSFYNNEISEKSEIFDDQFSVERPDGSNFTLKIRSTKLEDSAMYFCASREQGAGGQPQHFGDGTRLSIL.